The 3 T cell receptor beta chains reported below all come from one sample, sequenced in a study of CD8 T cells in ankylosing spondylitis. TCRdb processed the 5' RACE reads anew with MiXCR; each CDR3 protein has one entry. In the table there are about 300,000 distinct CDR3 sequences, more than 20% of which are singletons. Sequencing was carried out using blood, either unsorted or a sorted T cell fraction (not recorded which). The origin of the receptors is a female donor with ankylosing spondylitis or in good health (not recorded which).

This clonotype occurred a few times. This chain connects TRBV20-1 to TRBJ2-3; perhaps D is TRBD1 or TRBD2 (5 bases each). V dropped 6 bases and J dropped 10 bases, with 17 bases sitting between them. From germline, CDR1 is DFQATT and CDR2 SNEGSKA (reference sequence). There are 12 residues in the CDR3. The CDR3 DNA reads as TGCAGTGCAGGGACCCCCCCACAAGCGCAGTATTTT. Protein product: CSAGTPPQAQYF.

The chain combines TRBV12-3 or TRBV12-4 with TRBJ2-7; 12 nucleotides agree with TRBD2. The V and J ends lost 1 base and 0 bases, in that order; junction bases with no gene match: 7. This CDR3 is built from 18 residues. The DNA for the CDR3 is TGTGCCAGCAGTTTAGGTACGGGACTAGCGGGTCCCTCCTACGAGCAGTACTTC. Residues: CASSLGTGLAGPSYEQYF.

The V and J genes are TRBV7-9 and TRBJ1-1; D remains ambiguous. Trimming removed 3 bases at V and 5 bases at J, with 22 bases between. The length of the CDR3 is 17 residues. From germline, CDR1 is SEHNR and CDR2 FQNEAQ (reference sequence). As DNA, the CDR3 is TGTGCCAGCAGCTTCCGTTGGCCCGGGGTTGAGAAGACTGAAGCTTTCTTT. Residues: CASSFRWPGVEKTEAFF. Full variable domain (remainder filled in from reference TRBV7-9 and TRBJ1-1): DTGVSQNPRHKITKRGQNVTFRCDPISEHNRLYWYRQTLGQGPEFLTYFQNEAQLEKSRLLSDRFSAERPKGSFSTLEIQRTEQGDSAMYLCASSFRWPGVEKTEAFFGQGTRLTVV.